Each of the 20 T cell receptor beta chains below was sequenced from the same sample in a study of CD8+CD57+ T cells in acquired aplastic anemia. Investigators profiled TCR beta VDJ and CDR3 from genomic DNA template. TCRdb reprocessed the reads with MiXCR, giving one entry per CDR3 protein. The sample has around 130,000 distinct CDR3 sequences, about 48% seen once. Input material: sorted CD4+, CD8+, or CD8+CD57+ T cells (not recorded which) from PBMCs. The receptor set was obtained from a human donor in good health, serving as a control.

This rearrangement joins TRBV2 to TRBJ2-7; 8 nucleotides agree with TRBD1. Germline values: CDR1 SNHLY, CDR2 FYNNEI. This CDR3 has 14 residues. Trimming cost V 6 bases and J 0 bases; bases outside gene matches: 4. The CDR3 loop reads CASRRDRNSYEQYF. CDR3 DNA: TGTGCCAGCAGACGGGACAGGAACTCCTACGAGCAGTACTTC.

This clonotype has only a few counts. This chain joins TRBV29-1 and TRBJ1-1; D might be TRBD1 (5 bases). Germline-derived CDR1 and CDR2 are SQVTM and ANQGSEA. The ends were cut back, 0 bases at V and 7 bases at J, with 12 bases in the middle. This CDR3 spans 13 amino acids. The CDR3 region has the DNA TGCAGCGTTGAAGATCAGGGCCGGGGTGAAGCTTTCTTT. Its protein is CSVEDQGRGEAFF.

The chain links TRBV7-3 to TRBJ2-5; the D is unclear. Germline values: CDR1 SGHTA, CDR2 FQGTGA. This CDR3 has 13 amino acids. Trimming took off 3 bases at V and 7 bases at J, with 12 bases between the two ends. The CDR3 sequence: CASSLSQPGTQYF. CDR3 DNA: TGTGCCAGCAGCTTGAGTCAGCCGGGGACCCAGTACTTC. Full variable domain (outside the CDR3, taken from reference TRBV7-3 and TRBJ2-5): GAGVSQTPSNKVTEKGKYVELRCDPISGHTALYWYRQSLGQGPEFLIYFQGTGAADDSGLPNDRFFAVRPEGSVSTLKIQRTERGDSAVYLCASSLSQPGTQYFGPGTRLLVL.

As regards this clonotype: A much more abundant neighbour one base away suggests this may be a read error. V is TRBV6-2 or TRBV6-3 and J is TRBJ2-5, with D maybe TRBD2 (6 bases). This CDR3 region has 17 residues. Germline lookup yields CDR1 MNHEY and CDR2 SVGEGT. The DNA of the CDR3 is TGTGCCAGCAGTTACTCCTCGAGTCGCGGGGTCCAAGAGACCCAGTGCTTC. Protein: CASSYSSSRGVQETQCF.

This clonotype was seen once. The chain carries TRBV2 and TRBJ2-3; no clear D. There are 13 residues in the CDR3. The germline CDR1 and CDR2 sequences are SNHLY and FYNNEI. V was cut by 5 bases and J by 5 bases, with 11 bases left in between. CDR3 DNA: TGTGCCAGCAGTCTTGGGAAAGGAGATACGCAGTATTTT. Its protein is CASSLGKGDTQYF.

This chain connects TRBV12-3 or TRBV12-4 to TRBJ1-4; 8 bases are shared with TRBD1. CDR3 length: 16 amino acids. V gave up 4 bases and J gave up 11 bases; unmatched junction bases: 15. Here the CDR3 reads CASSSTGVPRGGKLFF. Written as DNA, the CDR3 is TGTGCCAGCAGTTCGACAGGGGTGCCCCGAGGGGGGAAACTGTTTTTT.

This clonotype was seen a handful of times. The J gene is TRBJ2-5, the V gene TRBV15; 9 positions match TRBD2. Germline V gene sequence: CDR1 LNHNV, CDR2 YYDKDF (reference sequence). V lost 0 bases to trimming and J lost 5 bases; unmatched junction nucleotides: 4. The CDR3 contains 15 residues. The DNA of the CDR3 is TGTGCCACCAGCAGAGACCTAGCGGGGATGGAGACCCAGTACTTC. Amino acids: CATSRDLAGMETQYF.

This clonotype was counted ten times or more. The chain recombines TRBV4-1 with TRBJ2-3; no clear D. Trimming left V 4 bases short and J 0 bases short, with 17 bases between. From germline, CDR1 is MGHRA and CDR2 YSYEKL. The CDR3 is 17 residues long. CDR3 sequence reads: CASSPTVQLFSTDTQYF. The CDR3 region has the DNA TGCGCCAGCAGCCCTACGGTTCAACTTTTCAGCACAGATACGCAGTATTTT.

This clonotype was detected only a few times. The V call is TRBV4-2, the J call TRBJ2-3, with a weak D call TRBD2 (5 bases). CDR1 and CDR2 from the germline V gene are LGHNA and YNFKEQ. V gave up 4 bases and J gave up 2 bases, with 13 bases separating them. This CDR3 is built from 15 residues. In DNA, the CDR3 is TGTGCCAGCAGCCGGTCCCCGGAGGTCACAGATACGCAGTATTTT. Residues: CASSRSPEVTDTQYF.

The sample holds many counts of this clonotype. This chain links TRBV20-1 with TRBJ2-1; 10 nucleotides align to TRBD2. Losses at the gene ends were 4 bases for V and 4 bases for J; bases not matched to a gene: 10. The CDR3 is 16 residues long. Per germline, CDR1 DFQATT and CDR2 SNEGSKA (reference sequence). The CDR3 DNA reads TGCAGTGCTATAATCCGAGCGGGGGGGCCTTACAATGAGCAGTTCTTC. Translation gives CSAIIRAGGPYNEQFF.

The J gene is TRBJ2-7, the V gene TRBV10-3; D is unclear. In germline, CDR1 is ENHRY, CDR2 SYGVKD. The CDR3 length is 11 residues. Trimming removed 10 bases from V and 3 bases from J, with 10 bases in between. The DNA of the CDR3 is TGTGCCAGCAATCTGGGCTACGAGCAGTACTTC. Translated, it gives CASNLGYEQYF.

This clonotype was found many times. As the CDR3 is not closed by the conserved phenylalanine or tryptophan, this likely results from a read error. The genes are TRBV7-2 and TRBJ2-5; 8 bases are shared with TRBD1. There are 16 residues in the CDR3. Germline-derived CDR1 and CDR2 are SGHTA and FQGNSA. The trim removed 4 bases at V and 3 bases at J, leaving 10 bases unmatched. The CDR3 sequence: CASSSRTGLTKETQYS. DNA for the CDR3: TGTGCCAGCAGCTCGCGGACAGGGCTCACGAAAGAGACCCAGTACTCC.

The gene calls are TRBV11-2 and TRBJ2-7, with 8 nucleotides matching TRBD1. The CDR3 loop spans 15 amino acids. The V gene end was trimmed by 5 bases and the J gene end by 3 bases; junction bases not matched to a gene: 9. In germline, CDR1 is SGHAT, CDR2 FQNNGV. The CDR3 protein is CASSPGTGDIYEQYF. The CDR3 DNA sequence: TGTGCCAGCAGCCCCGGGACAGGCGATATCTACGAGCAGTACTTC.

This chain uses TRBV12-3 or TRBV12-4 with TRBJ1-4; D uncertain. The CDR3 totals 15 residues. Trimming left V 6 bases short and J 0 bases short, with 11 bases between. CDR3 sequence: CASSREGATNEKLFF. The DNA of the CDR3 is TGTGCCAGCAGCCGTGAGGGAGCAACTAATGAAAAACTGTTTTTT.

This clonotype was counted only a few times. This chain uses TRBV29-1 with TRBJ2-5, with 7 bases identical to TRBD1. This CDR3 contains 12 residues. V lost 4 bases and J lost 4; bases outside the gene matches: 3. Per the germline V gene, CDR1 is SQVTM and CDR2 is ANQGSEA. CDR3 in amino acids: CSVGYRGETQYF. The DNA of the CDR3 is TGCAGCGTTGGGTACAGGGGAGAGACCCAGTACTTC.

The CDR3 sequence: CASSSGVNYGYTF. CDR3 nucleotides: TGTGCCAGTAGCTCAGGGGTTAACTATGGCTACACCTTC. The genes are TRBV19 and TRBJ1-2, with D tentatively TRBD1 (6 bases). With 6 bases removed from V and 1 base from J, the gap between germline ends came to 9 bases. CDR3 length: 13 amino acids. Germline V gene data show CDR1 as LNHDA and CDR2 as SQIVND (reference sequence). The variable domain in full, completed from reference TRBV19 and TRBJ1-2, reads DGGITQSPKYLFRKEGQNVTLSCEQNLNHDAMYWYRQDPGQGLRLIYYSQIVNDFQKGDIAEGYSVSREKKESFPLTVTSAQKNPTAFYLCASSSGVNYGYTFGSGTRLTVV.

A word on this clonotype: This may stem from a read error, because a much larger clone lies one nucleotide away. V and J are TRBV18 and TRBJ1-6, with 10 bases aligning to TRBD1. The V gene's germline CDR1 is KGHSH and CDR2 LQKENI. The CDR3 has 16 residues. The junction had 6 bases not matched to a gene; V was cut back by 3 bases and J by 7 bases. CDR3 DNA: TGTGCCAGCTCACCCCATCCGGGACAGGGGAATTCACCCCTCCACTTT. Protein product: CASSPHPGQGNSPLHF.

Of note for this clonotype: This may be a read error, as it is one base from a much larger clone. The chain employs TRBV2 and TRBJ1-1; no clear D. The V end was cut by 5 bases, the J end by 8 bases, with 15 bases between. This CDR3 is 13 amino acids long. Germline lookup yields CDR1 SNHLY and CDR2 FYNNEI. The CDR3: CASSSRGNREAFF. The CDR3 DNA reads TGTGCCAGCAGTTCCCGAGGGAATAGGGAAGCTTTCTTT.

In its sample, this clonotype was seen many times. At one end the junction does not follow the germline gene, possibly because of a read error. The rearrangement uses TRBV7-6 and TRBJ2-1, with unresolved D. This CDR3 has 12 amino acids. Germline loops: CDR1 SGHVS, CDR2 FNYEAQ. The DNA of the CDR3 is TGTGCCAGCAGCTTGAGTACTTCCTCATTGCTCTTC. This sequence encodes CASSLSTSSLLF.

This clonotype was seen more than once but under ten times. It may be a read error: a sequence one base away is much more abundant. The CDR3 here is CASRYDRANEQFF. The CDR3 coding sequence is TGTGCCAGCAGATACGACAGGGCTAATGAGCAGTTCTTC. The chain is built from TRBV6-5 and TRBJ2-1, with 7 positions matching TRBD1. J gave up 7 bases and V 6 bases, and 6 bases lay outside the gene matches. The germline V gene has CDR1 MNHEY and CDR2 SVGAGI. CDR3 length: 13 residues.